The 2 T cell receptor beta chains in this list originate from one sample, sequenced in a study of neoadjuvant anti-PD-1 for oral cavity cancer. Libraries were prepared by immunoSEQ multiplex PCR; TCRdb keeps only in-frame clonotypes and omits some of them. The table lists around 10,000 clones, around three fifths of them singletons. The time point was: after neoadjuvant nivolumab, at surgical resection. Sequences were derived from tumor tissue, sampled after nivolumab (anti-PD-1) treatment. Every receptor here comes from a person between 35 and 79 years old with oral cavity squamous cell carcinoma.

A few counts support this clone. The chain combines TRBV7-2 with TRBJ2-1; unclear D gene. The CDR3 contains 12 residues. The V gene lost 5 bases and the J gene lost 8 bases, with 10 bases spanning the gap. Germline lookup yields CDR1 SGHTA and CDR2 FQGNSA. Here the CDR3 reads CASSPDGYEQFF. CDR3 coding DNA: TGTGCCAGCAGCCCGGATGGGTATGAGCAGTTCTTC.

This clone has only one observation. CDR3 loop: CSADSIYGYTF. The CDR3 nucleotides read TGCAGCGCCGACAGCATCTATGGCTACACCTTC. This sequence joins TRBV29-1 and TRBJ1-2; D possibly corresponds to TRBD1 (5 bases). Trimming removed 7 bases from V and 4 bases from J, with 10 bases in between. There are 11 residues in the CDR3. Per the germline V gene, CDR1 is SQVTM and CDR2 is ANQGSEA.